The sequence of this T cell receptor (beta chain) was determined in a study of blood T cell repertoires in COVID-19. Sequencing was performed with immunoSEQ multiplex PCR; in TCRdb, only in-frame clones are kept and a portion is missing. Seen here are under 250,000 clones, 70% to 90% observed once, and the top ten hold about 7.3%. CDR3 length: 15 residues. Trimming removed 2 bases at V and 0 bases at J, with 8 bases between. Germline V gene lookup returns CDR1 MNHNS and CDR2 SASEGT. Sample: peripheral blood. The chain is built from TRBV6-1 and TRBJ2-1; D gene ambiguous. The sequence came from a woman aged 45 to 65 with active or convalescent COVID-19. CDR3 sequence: CASSERPSSYNEQFF. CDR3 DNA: TGTGCCAGCAGTGAACGGCCTAGCTCCTACAATGAGCAGTTCTTC.